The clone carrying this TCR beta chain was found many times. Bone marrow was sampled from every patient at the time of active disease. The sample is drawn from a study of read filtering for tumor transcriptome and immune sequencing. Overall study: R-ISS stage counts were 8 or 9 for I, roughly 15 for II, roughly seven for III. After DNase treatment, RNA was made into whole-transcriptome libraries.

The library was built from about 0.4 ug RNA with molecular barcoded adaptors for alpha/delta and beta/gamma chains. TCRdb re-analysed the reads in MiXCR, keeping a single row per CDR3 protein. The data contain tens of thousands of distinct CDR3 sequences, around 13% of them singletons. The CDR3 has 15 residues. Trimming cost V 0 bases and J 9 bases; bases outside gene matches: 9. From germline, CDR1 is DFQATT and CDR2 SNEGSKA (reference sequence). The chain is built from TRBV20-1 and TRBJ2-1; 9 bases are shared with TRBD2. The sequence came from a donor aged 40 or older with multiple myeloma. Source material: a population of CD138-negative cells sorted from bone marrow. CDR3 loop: CSARDMASGTSEQFF. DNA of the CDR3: TGCAGTGCTAGAGATATGGCTAGCGGGACGAGTGAGCAGTTCTTC.